This T cell receptor beta chain was retrieved from a study of cytotoxic CD8 clonotypes in ibrutinib-treated CLL. Study overall: Patients: more than nine relapsed/refractory, 15 treatment-naive, roughly 17 IGHV unmutated. After a median roughly 12 months on treatment (6 to 36), response samples were drawn. Study-wide findings and caveats: Age-matched healthy donor levels were exceeded by baseline clonality, which tracked circulating CD8+ T-cell counts. Before falling back toward baseline at progression, clonality had risen at the time of ibrutinib response.

This table comes from immunoSEQ multiplex PCR, and its TCRdb copy is limited to in-frame clones, with some not included. This table holds around 70,000 clones, about 64% found once. Trimming removed 5 bases from V and 3 bases from J; junction bases left unmatched: 8. This CDR3 contains 16 residues. The germline V gene encodes CDR1 MGHRA and CDR2 YSYEKL. In regard to this clone: What it binds is unknown.

This specimen was PBMCs, taken after 12 months of ibrutinib treatment. This chain connects TRBV4-1 to TRBJ2-1, with 9 bases aligning to TRBD2. The clonotype was recovered from a human donor with chronic lymphocytic leukemia. The CDR3 DNA reads TGCGCCAGCAGCGACGCCGGGACTAGCTTCTACAATGAGCAGTTCTTC. Translating gives CASSDAGTSFYNEQFF.